The present T cell receptor beta chain was sequenced within a study of shared clonotypes between healthy human individuals. Study-wide results and limits: Sorted-subset sequencing, rarefaction showed, was incomplete despite large depth. Clonotypes which were not shared had lower generation probabilities than clonotypes that all four donors shared. The study generally estimated greater richness for naive than memory subsets.

On this clone itself: Its specificity is not known.

The protocol was immunoSEQ multiplex PCR, while the TCRdb copy is restricted to in-frame clones and leaves out a portion. The sample lists 950,000 to 1,100,000 clones; approximately 80% were seen once. Sequenced input: memory CD4+ T cells from PBMCs. Subset denoted: CD45RA-negative fraction. This clonotype was obtained from a man younger than 35 in good health. Some clones in this sample may be carry-over from other donors' samples.

The CDR3 loop is CASSVTSAGEQFF. CDR3 DNA: TGTGCCAGCAGCGTGACCTCTGCGGGTGAGCAGTTCTTC. This sequence joins TRBV7-3 and TRBJ2-1; a possible D gene is TRBD2 (5 bases). V was shortened by 5 bases and J by 9 bases, with 14 bases between the two germline ends. The germline CDR1 and CDR2 sequences are SGHTA and FQGTGA. The CDR3 runs to 13 residues.